The 18 T cell receptor beta chains given below trace back to one sample, sequenced in a study of cytomegalovirus exposure and HLA in healthy donors (dated by TCRdb to the late 2010s). Library prep was done by the immunoSEQ multiplex PCR assay. TCRdb took over this immuneACCESS table, retaining in-frame rearrangements with V and J assigned. Such tables are incomplete; in checked studies, under half of the missing clones stem from an unresolved V gene, and the remainder is unexplained. The sample has tens of thousands of clones on record, approximately 91% of them singletons. In total, the top ten clones hold about 2.2% of the sample. The material sequenced was PBMCs. These TCRs come from a man in his thirties or forties in good health and CMV-seronegative.

The chain uses TRBV28 and TRBJ2-6; D is perhaps TRBD2 (8 bases). CDR1 is MDHEN and CDR2 is SYDVKM in the germline V gene. Deletions cut 5 bases from V and 4 bases from J, with 24 bases between. The CDR3 loop spans 19 amino acids. CDR3 loop: CASSGTGGGEDSGANVLTF. The CDR3, as DNA: TGTGCCAGCAGTGGAACGGGAGGGGGCGAGGACTCCGGGGCCAACGTCCTGACTTTC.

The rearrangement uses TRBV19 and TRBJ2-1; TRBD2 might be the D (5 bases). This CDR3 region has 14 residues. Deletions cut 6 bases from V and 0 bases from J, with 9 bases between. Germline V gene data show CDR1 as LNHDA and CDR2 as SQIVND (reference sequence). The CDR3 DNA follows: TGTGCCAGTAGCCCGGGGAGCTCCTACAATGAGCAGTTCTTC. Amino acid sequence: CASSPGSSYNEQFF.

The chain carries TRBV27 and TRBJ2-1; 10 bases agree with TRBD1. V lost 7 bases, J lost 8 bases, and 11 bases stayed unmatched. Germline lookup yields CDR1 MNHEY and CDR2 SMNVEV (reference sequence). This CDR3 comprises 15 residues. The CDR3 sequence: CASTPGQGILYEQFF. In nucleotides, the CDR3 is TGTGCCAGCACCCCGGGACAGGGGATTTTGTATGAGCAGTTCTTC.

This chain connects TRBV5-4 to TRBJ2-5; 7 bases line up with TRBD2. The CDR3 totals 14 residues. The ends lost 4 bases at V and 5 bases at J; junction bases unmatched: 8. Per germline, CDR1 SGHNT and CDR2 YYREEE (reference sequence). CDR3 DNA sequence: TGTGCCAGCAGCCAGAACCAGGGAGGGGAGACCCAGTACTTC. Residues: CASSQNQGGETQYF.

Here the CDR3 DNA reads TGCGCCAGCAGCGCGCTTACAGGATACAATGAGCAGTTCTTC. Encoded protein: CASSALTGYNEQFF. V usage is TRBV5-1 and J usage is TRBJ2-1; weak D call: TRBD1 (5 bases). This CDR3 comprises 14 residues. V shed 4 bases and J shed 4 bases, with 12 bases lying between them. Germline CDR1 SGHRS, CDR2 YFSETQ.

The chain links TRBV19 to TRBJ1-5, with D tentatively TRBD1 (5 bases). V lost 2 bases to trimming and J lost 9 bases, with 17 bases between them. This CDR3 is built from 15 residues. Germline V gene lookup returns CDR1 LNHDA and CDR2 SQIVND (reference sequence). The CDR3 loop is CASSIIPGLAGPQHF. In DNA, the CDR3 is TGTGCCAGTAGTATAATCCCAGGGTTGGCCGGGCCCCAGCATTTT.

The genes are TRBV19 and TRBJ1-6, with D unclear. V was pared by 9 bases and J by 0 bases, with 18 bases between. This CDR3 region has 17 residues. CDR1 is LNHDA and CDR2 is SQIVND in the germline V gene (reference sequence). The CDR3 bases are TGTGCCAGCAGAGACCTGATCGGAGGCTCCTATAATTCACCCCTCCACTTT. Residues: CASRDLIGGSYNSPLHF.

V gene TRBV19 combines with J gene TRBJ2-7; D ambiguous. V lost 3 bases to trimming and J lost 4 bases, with 10 bases between them. This CDR3 spans 13 amino acids. Germline V gene lookup returns CDR1 LNHDA and CDR2 SQIVND (reference sequence). CDR3 sequence reads: CASSIRTNYEQYF. The DNA of the CDR3 is TGTGCCAGTAGTATCCGCACAAATTACGAGCAGTACTTC. Based on the CDR3 plus reference TRBV19 and TRBJ2-7, the full variable domain is DGGITQSPKYLFRKEGQNVTLSCEQNLNHDAMYWYRQDPGQGLRLIYYSQIVNDFQKGDIAEGYSVSREKKESFPLTVTSAQKNPTAFYLCASSIRTNYEQYFGPGTRLTVT.

In DNA form, the CDR3 reads TGTGCCAGCTCACGGACTTCGGGCGGGGGGGCCTGGTTGAAGGAGACCCAGTACTTC. It translates to CASSRTSGGGAWLKETQYF. This chain uses TRBV18 with TRBJ2-5, with 9 bases lining up with TRBD2. Germline CDR1 is KGHSH and CDR2 is LQKENI. J gave up 5 bases and V 4 bases, and 20 bases lay outside the gene matches. The CDR3 consists of 19 residues.

This clone was seen once. This rearrangement joins TRBV5-1 to TRBJ2-4, with 10 bases lining up with TRBD2. Trimming removed 5 bases from V and 0 bases from J; junction bases left unmatched: 17. The CDR3 loop spans 20 amino acids. CDR1 and CDR2 from the germline V gene are SGHRS and YFSETQ. CDR3 sequence: CASSRNLVGTSVLAKNIQYF. The CDR3 DNA follows: TGCGCCAGCAGTCGAAATCTGGTGGGGACTAGCGTACTAGCCAAAAACATTCAGTACTTC.

The chain links TRBV28 to TRBJ2-5; D is possibly TRBD2 (6 bases). There are 14 residues in the CDR3. Germline loops: CDR1 MDHEN, CDR2 SYDVKM. V was cut by 7 bases and J by 5 bases, with 17 bases left in between. CDR3 loop: CASKEGTKGETQYF. DNA for the CDR3: TGTGCCAGCAAGGAGGGGACGAAGGGGGAGACCCAGTACTTC.

The chain recombines TRBV5-8 with TRBJ2-3, with a possible D match to TRBD2 (5 bases). The CDR3 is 17 residues long. Trimming removed 4 bases at V and 2 bases at J, with 20 bases between. In germline, CDR1 is SGHTS, CDR2 YDEGEE. The CDR3 spells CASSPGRASRTTDTQYF. DNA for the CDR3: TGTGCCAGCAGCCCTGGACGGGCTAGCCGAACCACAGATACGCAGTATTTT.

The rearrangement links TRBV5-1 to TRBJ2-5, with 9 positions matching TRBD2. The CDR3 contains 16 residues. Unmatched junction bases numbered 6, after V lost 0 bases and J lost 3 bases. Germline assignment: CDR1 SGHRS and CDR2 YFSETQ. The CDR3 DNA sequence: TGCGCCAGCAGCTTGGGGCGTCGACTAGCGGAAGAGACCCAGTACTTC. It encodes CASSLGRRLAEETQYF. Variable domain in full (rest from reference TRBV5-1 and TRBJ2-5): KAGVTQTPRYLIKTRGQQVTLSCSPISGHRSVSWYQQTPGQGLQFLFEYFSETQRNKGNFPGRFSGRQFSNSRSEMNVSTLELGDSALYLCASSLGRRLAEETQYFGPGTRLLVL.

The V and J genes are TRBV28 and TRBJ1-6; D might be TRBD1 (5 bases). Germline assignment: CDR1 MDHEN and CDR2 SYDVKM. The CDR3 is 14 amino acids. The V and J ends lost 6 bases and 9 bases respectively, with 15 bases between them. The CDR3 DNA is TGTGCCAGCAGGTGGGGCAGGGTGATTTCACCCCTCCACTTT. Protein sequence: CASRWGRVISPLHF. The variable domain in full, completed from reference TRBV28 and TRBJ1-6, reads DVKVTQSSRYLVKRTGEKVFLECVQDMDHENMFWYRQDPGLGLRLIYFSYDVKMKEKGDIPEGYSVSREKKERFSLILESASTNQTSMYLCASRWGRVISPLHFGNGTRLTVT.

The chain couples TRBV5-1 to TRBJ2-2; TRBD2 matches 9 bases. The germline gives CDR1 SGHRS, CDR2 YFSETQ. The length of the CDR3 is 16 residues. Losses at the gene ends were 1 base for V and 1 base for J; bases not matched to a gene: 2. For the CDR3, the DNA is TGCGCCAGCAGCTTGCCACTAGCGGGGAACACCGGGGAGCTGTTTTTT. This encodes CASSLPLAGNTGELFF.

The V and J genes are TRBV7-2 and TRBJ2-1; D is perhaps TRBD1 (5 bases). There are 15 residues in the CDR3. CDR1 and CDR2 from the germline V gene are SGHTA and FQGNSA. Trimming shortened V by 5 bases and J by 3 bases, and 14 bases separated the two germline ends. The CDR3 sequence is CASSPPTGVYNEQFF. The CDR3 coding sequence is TGTGCCAGCAGCCCCCCCACAGGCGTCTACAATGAGCAGTTCTTC.

The chain uses TRBV15 and TRBJ2-1; D is perhaps TRBD2 (5 bases). The germline CDR1 and CDR2 sequences are LNHNV and YYDKDF (reference sequence). Trimming left V 0 bases short and J 4 bases short, with 10 bases between. The CDR3 loop spans 15 amino acids. CDR3 loop: CATSRDYGGYNEQFF. Here the CDR3 DNA reads TGTGCCACCAGCAGAGATTACGGAGGATACAATGAGCAGTTCTTC.

The chain recombines TRBV28 with TRBJ2-5; 7 bases match TRBD2. After removal of 6 bases from V and 0 bases from J, the junction contained 10 bases not matched to a gene. This CDR3 is 16 amino acids long. CDR1 is MDHEN, CDR2 SYDVKM, per germline. The DNA of the CDR3 is TGTGCCAGCAGCTCCGGCGGGAGCCGGTACCAAGAGACCCAGTACTTC. Translated, it gives CASSSGGSRYQETQYF.